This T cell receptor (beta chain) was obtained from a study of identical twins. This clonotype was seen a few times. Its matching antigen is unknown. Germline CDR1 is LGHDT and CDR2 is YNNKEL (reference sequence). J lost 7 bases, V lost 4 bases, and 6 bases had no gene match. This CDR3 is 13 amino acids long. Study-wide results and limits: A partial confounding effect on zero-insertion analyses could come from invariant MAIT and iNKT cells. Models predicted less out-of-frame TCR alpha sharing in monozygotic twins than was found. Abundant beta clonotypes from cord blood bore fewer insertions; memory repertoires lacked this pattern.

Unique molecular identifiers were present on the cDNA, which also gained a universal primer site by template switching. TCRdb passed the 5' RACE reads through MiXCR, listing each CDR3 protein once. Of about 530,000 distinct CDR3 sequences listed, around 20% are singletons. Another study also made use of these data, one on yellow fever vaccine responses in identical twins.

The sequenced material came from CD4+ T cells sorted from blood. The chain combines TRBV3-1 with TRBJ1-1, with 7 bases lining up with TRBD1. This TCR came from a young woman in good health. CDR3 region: CASSLGTVNEAFF. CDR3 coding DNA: TGTGCCAGCAGCCTCGGGACAGTTAATGAAGCTTTCTTT.